This TCR beta chain originates from a study of T-cell memory formation after mild COVID-19. Employing constant-segment primers, 5'RACE generated TCR alpha and TCR beta cDNA libraries bearing sample barcodes and UMIs. MiXCR, run by TCRdb on the 5' RACE reads, gives a single entry per CDR3 protein. The sample records roughly 550,000 distinct CDR3 sequences, roughly 21% being singletons. V lost 4 bases and J lost 8, with 13 bases in between. This CDR3 has 13 residues. Germline V CDR1 and CDR2: SGHNT, YYREEE (reference sequence). This clonotype was counted only a few times. Antigen unknown. Study-level points and caveats: The study found contracting CD4+ clones mainly in CM and EM and contracting CD8+ clones in EMRA. The finding that pre-infection memory included some responding clones suggested that cross-reactive memory joined.

Sequenced material: PBMCs or a T cell subset sorted from them (not recorded which). The TCR sequence derives from an adult woman who had mild COVID-19 (a few samples of this study predate the infection). Cell type and time point are not known. The chain couples TRBV5-4 to TRBJ2-4; D may be TRBD2 (5 bases). Here the CDR3 reads CASSHRRDHIQYF. The CDR3 DNA reads as TGTGCCAGCAGCCACCGTCGGGATCACATTCAGTACTTC. The complete variable domain, with remaining parts taken from reference TRBV5-4 and TRBJ2-4, reads ETGVTQSPTHLIKTRGQQVTLRCSSQSGHNTVSWYQQALGQGPQFIFQYYREEENGRGNFPPRFSGLQFPNYSSELNVNALELDDSALYLCASSHRRDHIQYFGAGTRLSVL.